Only a few counts were recorded for the clone carrying this TCR beta chain. Its antigen is still unknown. This sample was included in a study of beta chain features in type 1 diabetes. Study-wide context: When patients were set against healthy donors, age, gender and cell yields were similar. Overall study results and limits: Type 1 diabetes patients had TCRB CDR3s that were shorter (moderately but significantly so) in all four CD4+ subsets. TCRB repertoires of naive, central memory and Treg cells appeared more similar among patients than among healthy donors.

Expressed TCRB transcripts were sequenced, since all the RNA that had been isolated was reverse transcribed. Produced via immunoSEQ multiplex PCR; TCRdb's table is partial and in-frame only. The sample contains around 97,000 clones, 28% of which appear only once. In germline, CDR1 is SEHNR, CDR2 FQNEAQ (reference sequence). V was shortened by 5 bases and J by 9 bases, with 17 bases between the two germline ends. This CDR3 region has 14 residues. The sequencing input was central memory CD4+ T cells from blood. This chain connects TRBV7-9 to TRBJ2-1, with a possible D match to TRBD2 (5 bases). The origin of this receptor is a woman between 18 and 29 years old with type 1 diabetes. CDR3 bases: TGTGCCAGCAGCCCCTATGGGAGCGGCGGTGAGCAGTTCTTC. Protein product: CASSPYGSGGEQFF.